The T cell receptor (beta chain) under discussion was sequenced for a study of shared clonotypes between healthy human individuals. Findings of the study overall: Generation probability values for non-shared clonotypes were lower than those for clonotypes shared by all four donors.

Germline V gene lookup returns CDR1 MNHEY and CDR2 SVGAGI. V shed 7 bases and J 3 bases; nucleotides not matched to a gene: 0. The CDR3 is 12 amino acids. Remarks on this clone: Its antigen remains unidentified. In the same sample, other DNA sequences code for this CDR3.

As defined, naive CD8 cells were CD45RO-negative and positively selected for CCR7, with terminally differentiated effector memory CD45RA+ cells excluded. Once extracted for a subset, genomic DNA was divided evenly among several immunoSEQ plates. Data came from immunoSEQ multiplex PCR; TCRdb stores just in-frame clones and leaves some out. The repertoire consists of roughly 590,000 clones, with roughly 96% occurring once and the leading ten covering 0.095% to 0.12%. This receptor was obtained from a woman aged 25 to 39 in good health. The V gene is TRBV6-5, the J gene TRBJ2-1; TRBD2 aligns across 7 bases. The sequenced sample was naive CD8+ T cells sorted from blood. CDR3 coding DNA: TGTGCCAGCACGGGGGGCTACAATGAGCAGTTCTTC. Amino acid sequence: CASTGGYNEQFF.